The 30 T cell receptor beta chains reported below all come from one sample, sequenced in a study of blood T cell repertoires in COVID-19. Assay used: immunoSEQ multiplex PCR; TCRdb lists only in-frame clones, some missing. Of 250,000 to 350,000 clones listed, around 90% are singletons. Sequenced: peripheral blood. The receptors derive from a woman between 35 and 50 years old who had recovered from COVID-19.

This sequence joins TRBV6-1 and TRBJ2-7, with 7 bases matching TRBD1. This CDR3 is built from 14 residues. The junction had 4 bases not matched to a gene; V was cut back by 3 bases and J by 2 bases. Per germline, CDR1 MNHNS and CDR2 SASEGT. CDR3 sequence: CASSDRQGAYEQYF. CDR3 nucleotide sequence: TGTGCCAGCAGTGATCGGCAGGGGGCCTACGAGCAGTACTTC.

This clone was detected only a few times. The rearrangement joins TRBV3-1 (or the pseudogene TRBV3-2) to TRBJ2-1, with TRBD2 matching 9 bases. Unmatched junction bases numbered 15, after V lost 0 bases and J lost 6 bases. This CDR3 is 19 amino acids long. CDR1 and CDR2 (germline): LGHDT, YNNKEL (reference sequence). CDR3 coding DNA: TGTGCCAGCAGCCAAGAACTTCTGAAGCGGGAGGTTTGGGGCAATGAGCAGTTCTTC. As protein: CASSQELLKREVWGNEQFF.

V is TRBV25-1 and J is TRBJ1-6; D might be TRBD1 (5 bases). Per germline, CDR1 MGHDK and CDR2 SYGVNS. The CDR3 runs 13 residues. V was cut by 3 bases and J by 10 bases, with 10 bases left in between. DNA of the CDR3: TGTGCCAGCAGTGACTATGGGGGGTCACCCCTCCACTTT. It encodes CASSDYGGSPLHF.

This clone was recorded only once. J is TRBJ2-3 and V is TRBV9; maybe TRBD2 (5 bases). Germline CDR1 reads SGDLS; CDR2 reads YYNGEE. V was cut by 0 bases and J by 5 bases, with 16 bases left in between. The CDR3 covers 16 residues. This CDR3 reads CASSVDSVAAGDTQYF. DNA of the CDR3: TGTGCCAGCAGCGTAGATAGTGTGGCGGCGGGAGATACGCAGTATTTT.

This sequence joins TRBV21-1 and TRBJ1-5; TRBD1 is taken as the D call from the table, unchecked against the DNA. TRBV21-1 is a listed pseudogene. CDR3 length: 17 amino acids. CDR3 residues: CASSKAPDRGRYQPQHF. The CDR3 nucleotides are TGTGCCAGCAGCAAAGCCCCGGACAGGGGTCGGTATCAGCCCCAGCATTTT.

The chain is built from TRBV3-1 (or the pseudogene TRBV3-2) and TRBJ2-1; no reliable D call. Trimming pared 2 bases from V and 6 bases from J, leaving 8 bases between. From germline, CDR1 is LGHDT and CDR2 YNNKEL (reference sequence). There are 13 residues in the CDR3. The CDR3: CASSQRQANEQFF. The DNA of the CDR3 is TGTGCCAGCAGCCAACGTCAGGCCAATGAGCAGTTCTTC.

The genes are TRBV19 and TRBJ1-5; 9 bases are shared with TRBD1. The junction had 2 bases not matched to a gene; V was cut back by 0 bases and J by 11 bases. CDR3 size: 13 residues. The germline V gene encodes CDR1 LNHDA and CDR2 SQIVND (reference sequence). The CDR3 sequence is CASSIEGDRAQHF. For the CDR3, the DNA is TGTGCCAGTAGTATAGAGGGGGACAGGGCCCAGCATTTT.

J is TRBJ2-3 and V is TRBV29-1; no definite D call. From germline, CDR1 is SQVTM and CDR2 ANQGSEA. The CDR3 sequence is 14 residues long. Between the trimmed V and J ends, which lost 1 base and 4 bases, there was a span of 12 bases. The CDR3 coding sequence is TGCAGCGTTGAAGGGCTAGTTCCAGCAGATACGCAGTATTTT. This translates into CSVEGLVPADTQYF.

V usage is TRBV6-6 and J usage is TRBJ2-5; weak D call: TRBD1 (6 bases). Trimming cost V 2 bases and J 2 bases, with 12 bases left between them. The CDR3 totals 15 residues. Germline CDR1 is MNHNY and CDR2 is SVGAGI (reference sequence). The DNA of the CDR3 is TGTGCCAGCAGTTACGGCGCAGGGGTTCAAGAGACCCAGTACTTC. It yields the protein CASSYGAGVQETQYF.

The V call is TRBV6-6, the J call TRBJ1-2; D possibly corresponds to TRBD1 (5 bases). The CDR3 runs 15 residues. With 6 bases removed from V and 4 bases from J, the gap between germline ends came to 18 bases. Germline-derived CDR1 and CDR2 are MNHNY and SVGAGI (reference sequence). The CDR3 nucleotides are TGTGCCAGCAGGAATCCGCCCGGGGGAGGCTATGGCTACACCTTC. This gives the protein CASRNPPGGGYGYTF.

The chain combines TRBV28 with TRBJ1-5; 7 bases map to TRBD1. With V trimmed by 5 bases and J by 7 bases, 8 bases remained unmatched. CDR1 and CDR2 (germline): MDHEN, SYDVKM. The CDR3 spans 14 residues. The CDR3 DNA reads TGTGCCAGCAGTGCACAGGGGATCGGGCAGCCCCAGCATTTT. Amino acids: CASSAQGIGQPQHF.

The J gene is TRBJ2-7, the V gene TRBV10-3, with 9 bases identical to TRBD1. J gave up 0 bases and V 5 bases, and 5 bases lay outside the gene matches. Germline V CDR1 and CDR2: ENHRY, SYGVKD. The CDR3 has 15 amino acids. CDR3 in DNA: TGTGCCATCAGTTTGACAGGGGGGGTCTCCTACGAGCAGTACTTC. Translating it yields CAISLTGGVSYEQYF.

This rearrangement joins TRBV10-3 to TRBJ2-1; no clear D. CDR3 length: 16 residues. Trimming shortened V by 0 bases and J by 3 bases, and 12 bases separated the two germline ends. Germline assignment: CDR1 ENHRY and CDR2 SYGVKD. CDR3 nucleotide sequence: TGTGCCATCAGTGAGTCGTCTAGATCTGACTACAATGAGCAGTTCTTC. It is translated as CAISESSRSDYNEQFF.

This chain links TRBV5-1 with TRBJ2-3; 10 nucleotides agree with TRBD2. The V gene's germline CDR1 is SGHRS and CDR2 YFSETQ. Unmatched junction bases numbered 5, after V lost 4 bases and J lost 0 bases. The CDR3 loop spans 16 amino acids. CDR3 amino acids: CASSPGTSASTDTQYF. CDR3 DNA: TGCGCCAGCAGCCCAGGGACTAGCGCGAGCACAGATACGCAGTATTTT.

The chain links TRBV27 to TRBJ1-2, with 7 bases lining up with TRBD1. The CDR3 runs 15 residues. V lost 5 bases to trimming and J lost 4 bases; unmatched junction nucleotides: 10. CDR1 and CDR2 (germline): MNHEY, SMNVEV (reference sequence). The chain's CDR3 is CASSKDRVSLYGYTF. For the CDR3, the DNA is TGTGCCAGCAGTAAAGACAGGGTTTCACTCTATGGCTACACCTTC.

The chain couples TRBV10-3 to TRBJ2-3; 9 bases agree with TRBD2. J was trimmed by 3 bases and V by 7 bases; bases with no gene match: 5. Per the germline V gene, CDR1 is ENHRY and CDR2 is SYGVKD. The CDR3 runs to 14 residues. CDR3 protein: CAITEREETDTQYF. CDR3 DNA sequence: TGTGCCATCACCGAGCGGGAGGAGACAGATACGCAGTATTTT.

This chain connects TRBV9 to TRBJ2-3; D may be TRBD2 (5 bases). With 4 bases removed from V and 2 bases from J, the gap between germline ends came to 14 bases. Per the germline V gene, CDR1 is SGDLS and CDR2 is YYNGEE. The CDR3 loop spans 15 amino acids. The CDR3 coding sequence is TGTGCCAGCAGCACAACCGGGAACCCCACAGATACGCAGTATTTT. This sequence encodes CASSTTGNPTDTQYF. Supplemented by reference TRBV9 and TRBJ2-3, the full variable domain reads DSGVTQTPKHLITATGQRVTLRCSPRSGDLSVYWYQQSLDQGLQFLIQYYNGEERAKGNILERFSAQQFPDLHSELNLSSLELGDSALYFCASSTTGNPTDTQYFGPGTRLTVL.

This chain links TRBV28 with TRBJ2-7, with 9 bases aligning to TRBD2. CDR1 and CDR2 from the germline V gene are MDHEN and SYDVKM. Trimming removed 7 bases from V and 1 base from J; junction bases left unmatched: 8. The CDR3 contains 15 residues. CDR3 DNA sequence: TGTGCCAGCACCGTACTGAGCGGGAGGTCCTACGAGCAGTACTTC. It specifies CASTVLSGRSYEQYF.

The chain couples TRBV5-1 to TRBJ2-1; D gene unclear. Germline V CDR1 and CDR2: SGHRS, YFSETQ. V was trimmed by 2 bases and J by 9 bases, leaving 18 bases between them. The CDR3 is 15 amino acids. CDR3 DNA sequence: TGCGCCAGCAGCTTTGGAACACCCCTTACGGGTGAGCAGTTCTTC. The encoded protein is CASSFGTPLTGEQFF.

The rearrangement links TRBV4-2 to TRBJ2-1; D might be TRBD2 (5 bases). The CDR3 length is 15 residues. Germline CDR1 is LGHNA and CDR2 is YNFKEQ. The V end was cut by 0 bases, the J end by 3 bases, with 9 bases between. CDR3 sequence reads: CASSQDYGLYNEQFF. The CDR3 region has the DNA TGTGCCAGCAGCCAAGACTACGGACTCTACAATGAGCAGTTCTTC.

The chain links TRBV30 to TRBJ1-2; 7 bases are a match to TRBD1. With V trimmed by 4 bases and J by 5 bases, 7 bases remained unmatched. The CDR3 sequence is 13 residues long. Germline V gene sequence: CDR1 GTSNPN, CDR2 SVGIG (reference sequence). The CDR3 nucleotides are TGTGCCTGGAACGCAGGGGGTCGGTATGGCTACACCTTC. It encodes CAWNAGGRYGYTF.

The V gene is TRBV5-4, the J gene TRBJ1-1, with TRBD1 identical over 8 bases. V lost 3 bases and J lost 4; bases outside the gene matches: 8. Per the germline V gene, CDR1 is SGHNT and CDR2 is YYREEE (reference sequence). This CDR3 spans 15 amino acids. The CDR3 protein is CASSSTGQGRTEAFF. The CDR3 nucleotides read TGTGCCAGCAGCTCAACAGGACAGGGACGCACTGAAGCTTTCTTT.

The rearrangement joins TRBV13 to TRBJ2-2, with D unclear. V shed 1 base and J shed 1 base, with 7 bases lying between them. The CDR3 runs 15 residues. Germline CDR1 and CDR2: PRHDT and FYEKMQ (reference sequence). The CDR3 loop reads CASSLESENTGELFF. The CDR3 DNA follows: TGTGCCAGCAGCTTAGAGTCAGAGAACACCGGGGAGCTGTTTTTT.

This chain uses TRBV19 with TRBJ2-1, with a weak D call TRBD2 (6 bases). Germline CDR1 LNHDA, CDR2 SQIVND (reference sequence). Trimming took 6 bases from V and 1 from J, leaving 13 bases between them. CDR3 length equals 15 residues. CDR3 loop: CASSPGGNSYNEQFF. DNA of the CDR3: TGTGCCAGTAGCCCCGGAGGGAATTCCTACAATGAGCAGTTCTTC. Using reference TRBV19 and TRBJ2-1 for the parts outside the CDR3, the full variable domain is DGGITQSPKYLFRKEGQNVTLSCEQNLNHDAMYWYRQDPGQGLRLIYYSQIVNDFQKGDIAEGYSVSREKKESFPLTVTSAQKNPTAFYLCASSPGGNSYNEQFFGPGTRLTVL.

CDR3 sequence reads: CASRTGQAANYGYTF. As DNA, the CDR3 is TGTGCCAGCAGGACTGGACAGGCAGCTAACTATGGCTACACCTTC. The J gene is TRBJ1-2, the V gene TRBV6-6; the match to TRBD1 covers 7 bases. The CDR3 runs 15 residues. V was pared by 6 bases and J by 0 bases, with 7 bases of the junction left unmatched. Germline V gene lookup returns CDR1 MNHNY and CDR2 SVGAGI (reference sequence).

This clone was seen only once. This chain uses TRBV5-1 with TRBJ2-7; 16 positions match TRBD2. Losses at the gene ends were 5 bases for V and 6 bases for J; bases not matched to a gene: 11. The CDR3 extends over 17 amino acids. Per germline, CDR1 SGHRS and CDR2 YFSETQ. CDR3 amino acids: CASSPGTSGRAGLEQYF. Here the CDR3 DNA reads TGCGCCAGCAGTCCCGGGACTAGCGGGAGGGCCGGCCTCGAGCAGTACTTC. Filled out from reference TRBV5-1 and TRBJ2-7, the complete variable domain reads KAGVTQTPRYLIKTRGQQVTLSCSPISGHRSVSWYQQTPGQGLQFLFEYFSETQRNKGNFPGRFSGRQFSNSRSEMNVSTLELGDSALYLCASSPGTSGRAGLEQYFGPGTRLTVT.

The rearrangement links TRBV6-1 to TRBJ2-7; D gene uncertain. Per the germline V gene, CDR1 is MNHNS and CDR2 is SASEGT. The V end was cut by 3 bases, the J end by 2 bases, with 14 bases between. The CDR3 contains 15 residues. In nucleotides, the CDR3 is TGTGCCAGCAGTGAGCGACTTTTTACTACCTACGAGCAGTACTTC. Residues: CASSERLFTTYEQYF.

This chain uses TRBV7-9 with TRBJ1-4, with D uncertain. The CDR3 consists of 14 residues. Germline assignment: CDR1 SEHNR and CDR2 FQNEAQ (reference sequence). The V end was cut by 3 bases, the J end by 0 bases, with 5 bases between. The CDR3 DNA sequence: TGTGCCAGCAGCTTGAGTGCAACTAATGAAAAACTGTTTTTT. It is translated as CASSLSATNEKLFF.

The V and J genes are TRBV24-1 and TRBJ1-1; TRBD1 aligns across 8 bases. The CDR3 is made up of 16 amino acids. V trimming: 2 bases; J trimming: 4 bases; junction bases outside the gene matches: 8. Per germline, CDR1 KGHDR and CDR2 SFDVKD. The CDR3 here is CATSDSGDRGLTEAFF. The CDR3 region has the DNA TGTGCCACCAGTGATTCCGGTGACAGGGGCCTCACTGAAGCTTTCTTT.

The chain is built from TRBV21-1 and TRBJ1-1; the DNA was not compared with TRBD1, the D call given in the table. TRBV21-1 is noted as a pseudogene. The CDR3 totals 11 residues. The CDR3 DNA is TGTGCCAGCAGGGGACAGACTGAAGCTTTCTTT. This encodes CASRGQTEAFF.